This TCR beta chain was sequenced during a study of CD8 T cells in Susac syndrome. Reverse transcription of roughly 0.5 to 1 ug RNA was performed with random hexamers. TCRdb redid the calling of the immunoSEQ multiplex PCR reads with MiXCR, one entry per CDR3 protein. Among hundreds of thousands of distinct CDR3 sequences, 85% to 95% were seen once, and the ten largest hold 0.15% to 0.2%. Peripheral blood CD8+ and CD4+ T cells were profiled by TCR beta sequencing. The CDR3 runs to 13 residues. The germline V gene encodes CDR1 MNHEY and CDR2 SVGAGI. Trimming cost V 5 bases and J 8 bases, with 10 bases left between them.

The origin of this receptor is a human donor with Susac syndrome. The sample taken for sequencing was CD4+ T cells from PBMCs. This chain joins TRBV6-5 and TRBJ1-6, with D uncertain. As DNA, the CDR3 is TGTGCCAGCAGTGTCGGACTGGATTCACCCCTCCACTTT. It is translated as CASSVGLDSPLHF.